This TCR beta chain was recorded in a study of beta chain features in type 1 diabetes. Whole-study findings and limits: All four CD4+ subsets of Type 1 diabetes patients contained TCRB CDR3s that were moderately but significantly shorter. Still unanswered here is whether HLA type influences TCRB rearrangement.

Concerning this clone: Its antigen is undetermined.

Isolation of CD4+ naive, central memory, regulatory and stem cell-like memory cells was achieved by sorting via CD45RO/CCR7/CD25/CD127/CD95/CD27. Trimming removed 5 bases at V and 2 bases at J, with 10 bases between. The CDR3 is 13 residues long. From germline, CDR1 is PRHDT and CDR2 FYEKMQ (reference sequence). Reverse transcribing all isolated RNA meant expressed TCRB transcripts were sequenced. The table came from immunoSEQ multiplex PCR; TCRdb's copy has only in-frame clones and leaves some out. The table records 900,000 or so clones, roughly 15% of them present only once. The sequence came from a young woman in good health. The sample comprised naive CD4+ T cells from blood. The chain couples TRBV13 to TRBJ2-7, with D possibly being TRBD1 (5 bases). The CDR3 spells CASSPTGPYEQYF. Here the CDR3 DNA reads TGTGCCAGCAGCCCAACAGGTCCCTACGAGCAGTACTTC.